These 23 T cell receptor beta chains were all obtained from the same sample, sequenced in a study of glioma-infiltrating T cells after dendritic cell vaccination. Regarding time point: after dendritic cell vaccination, including at tumor progression/relapse. TCRdb keeps only in-frame clones here, not all; method: immunoSEQ multiplex PCR. The sample shows roughly 80,000 clones, around 86% of them seen only once. The sequencing here drew on blood, taken after dendritic cell vaccination. The receptors originated from a human donor with glioblastoma.

The chain recombines TRBV30 with TRBJ2-3; 7 bases map to TRBD1. J lost 2 bases, V lost 5 bases, and 4 bases had no gene match. CDR1 is GTSNPN and CDR2 is SVGIG in the germline V gene (reference sequence). This CDR3 spans 13 amino acids. The CDR3 coding sequence is TGTGCCTGGTCGACAGGGCCCACAGATACGCAGTATTTT. As protein: CAWSTGPTDTQYF.

The chain couples TRBV4-1 to TRBJ1-5; no clear D. This CDR3 has 16 amino acids. Trimming removed 0 bases from V and 2 bases from J, with 11 bases in between. The germline V gene has CDR1 MGHRA and CDR2 YSYEKL. The chain's CDR3 is CASSQDGGIGNQPQHF. CDR3 sequence (DNA): TGCGCCAGCAGCCAAGATGGAGGGATCGGCAATCAGCCCCAGCATTTT.

The chain is built from TRBV6-1 and TRBJ1-2, with 7 bases lining up with TRBD1. Germline loops: CDR1 MNHNS, CDR2 SASEGT. V was pared by 5 bases and J by 7 bases, with 10 bases of the junction left unmatched. The length of the CDR3 is 14 residues. The DNA of the CDR3 is TGTGCCAGCAGTCAGACAGGGTTAGGATTTGGCTACACCTTC. As protein: CASSQTGLGFGYTF.

The V call is TRBV7-3, the J call TRBJ2-3; D might be TRBD2 (6 bases). CDR1 and CDR2 from the germline V gene are SGHTA and FQGTGA. The CDR3 is 14 residues long. V lost 2 bases to trimming and J lost 4 bases, with 10 bases between them. The DNA of the CDR3 is TGTGCCAGCAGCTTATCCGGGGGTCCAGATACGCAGTATTTT. Protein sequence: CASSLSGGPDTQYF.

This clone has more than one count but fewer than ten. This rearrangement joins TRBV6-1 to TRBJ1-6; the D gene is possibly TRBD1 (5 bases). V was clipped by 1 base and J by 6 bases, with 7 bases between them. Germline CDR1 and CDR2: MNHNS and SASEGT. This CDR3 contains 14 residues. The CDR3 loop reads CASSEGQFNSPLHF. The CDR3 DNA sequence: TGTGCCAGCAGTGAAGGACAGTTTAATTCACCCCTCCACTTT.

The sample holds a few counts of this clone. The chain links TRBV27 to TRBJ1-5, with TRBD1 as a possible D gene (5 bases). Trimming cost V 2 bases and J 1 base, with 12 bases left between them. The CDR3 covers 16 residues. Germline CDR1 MNHEY, CDR2 SMNVEV (reference sequence). For the CDR3, the DNA is TGTGCCAGCAGTTTAAGGGGCCGGATGAGCAATCAGCCCCAGCATTTT. Translation: CASSLRGRMSNQPQHF.

This chain uses TRBV6-1 with TRBJ1-1; D is unclear. The CDR3 spans 16 residues. V was cut by 3 bases and J by 4 bases, with 18 bases left in between. Germline-derived CDR1 and CDR2 are MNHNS and SASEGT. For the CDR3, the DNA is TGTGCCAGCAGTGAGGGCAGGCAGTCGTCGGCCACTGAAGCTTTCTTT. Encoded protein: CASSEGRQSSATEAFF.

V and J are TRBV5-8 and TRBJ2-2; tentative D call: TRBD1 (7 bases). V was clipped by 0 bases and J by 2 bases, with 14 bases between them. The germline CDR1 and CDR2 sequences are SGHTS and YDEGEE. This CDR3 is 17 amino acids long. CDR3 DNA sequence: TGTGCCAGCAGCTTGGTTGCGGGACAGATAAACACCGGGGAGCTGTTTTTT. It codes for CASSLVAGQINTGELFF.

The chain combines TRBV5-1 with TRBJ1-1; 7 bases agree with TRBD1. In germline, CDR1 is SGHRS, CDR2 YFSETQ. Trimming at V came to 5 bases and at J to 0 bases, leaving 7 bases not matched to a gene. CDR3 length equals 15 residues. In DNA form, the CDR3 reads TGCGCCAGCAGAGCCGGGACAGCTATGAACACTGAAGCTTTCTTT. Its protein product is CASRAGTAMNTEAFF.

The genes are TRBV6-4 and TRBJ2-7, with a possible D match to TRBD1 (5 bases). The CDR3 contains 20 residues. Per the germline V gene, CDR1 is MRHNA and CDR2 is SNTAGT. V was shortened by 2 bases and J by 5 bases, with 31 bases between the two germline ends. CDR3 loop: CASSDPPKAFQGLFNHEQYF. The CDR3 DNA follows: TGTGCCAGCAGTGACCCGCCCAAGGCGTTCCAGGGTCTATTTAACCACGAGCAGTACTTC.

The rearrangement uses TRBV10-2 and TRBJ2-1, with D maybe TRBD2 (6 bases). CDR1 and CDR2 (germline): WSHSY, SAAADI. This CDR3 has 15 amino acids. V was shortened by 0 bases and J by 4 bases, with 10 bases between the two germline ends. For the CDR3, the DNA is TGCGCCAGCAGTGAGTCGCCTAGCGCGTACAATGAGCAGTTCTTC. It specifies CASSESPSAYNEQFF.

The CDR3: CASSPTGNTGELFF. The CDR3 coding sequence is TGCGCCAGCAGCCCGACAGGGAACACCGGGGAGCTGTTTTTT. The chain recombines TRBV5-1 with TRBJ2-2; D may be TRBD1 (6 bases). Germline lookup yields CDR1 SGHRS and CDR2 YFSETQ. The CDR3 runs to 14 residues. The V end lost 4 bases, the J end lost 1 base, and 8 bases lay between the germline ends.

This clone was detected a few times. This sequence joins TRBV7-2 and TRBJ2-2; D not certain. This CDR3 is built from 13 residues. Germline V gene sequence: CDR1 SGHTA, CDR2 FQGNSA. V was trimmed by 5 bases and J by 5 bases, leaving 9 bases between them. The CDR3: CASSLPWTGELFF. CDR3 coding DNA: TGTGCCAGCAGCCTACCTTGGACCGGGGAGCTGTTTTTT.

The chain couples TRBV7-2 to TRBJ2-7; 10 bases are shared with TRBD1. The germline CDR1 and CDR2 sequences are SGHTA and FQGNSA. Losses at the gene ends were 6 bases for V and 8 bases for J; bases not matched to a gene: 13. The CDR3 consists of 15 residues. CDR3 in amino acids: CASSTRQGAGFKQYF. The CDR3 bases are TGTGCCAGCAGTACTAGACAGGGGGCCGGCTTCAAGCAGTACTTC.

The chain has TRBV7-3 and TRBJ2-1, with TRBD2 matching 8 bases. Germline loops: CDR1 SGHTA, CDR2 FQGTGA. Germline trimming cut 5 bases from V and 10 bases from J; bases unmatched to any gene: 4. This CDR3 comprises 12 residues. In DNA form, the CDR3 reads TGTGCCAGCAGCCGACAGCGGGAGGAGCAGTTCTTC. Its protein product is CASSRQREEQFF.

The rearrangement links TRBV7-8 to TRBJ1-5; D is unclear. V shed 1 base and J shed 7 bases, with 8 bases lying between them. Germline values: CDR1 SGHVS, CDR2 FQNEAQ. This CDR3 spans 13 amino acids. CDR3 sequence reads: CASSLDRGQPQHF. The CDR3, as DNA: TGTGCCAGCAGCTTAGATCGAGGGCAGCCCCAGCATTTT.

This CDR3 is CASSQEAIGEQYF. CDR3 bases: TGCGCCAGCAGCCAAGAAGCTATCGGCGAGCAGTACTTC. The chain couples TRBV4-1 to TRBJ2-7, with D unclear. Germline lookup yields CDR1 MGHRA and CDR2 YSYEKL. The length of the CDR3 is 13 residues. The V and J ends lost 0 bases and 6 bases respectively, with 9 bases between them.

The V and J genes are TRBV7-6 and TRBJ2-7; a possible D gene is TRBD2 (6 bases). Germline values: CDR1 SGHVS, CDR2 FNYEAQ. The CDR3 loop spans 15 amino acids. The V end was cut by 5 bases, the J end by 3 bases, with 17 bases between. The CDR3 nucleotides read TGTGCCAGCAGCCCCGGGGGAGGCGGGGTCTACGAGCAGTACTTC. Encoded protein: CASSPGGGGVYEQYF.

This clone appeared many times. The chain combines TRBV18 with TRBJ2-7; 8 bases map to TRBD1. The CDR3 totals 15 residues. Germline assignment: CDR1 KGHSH and CDR2 LQKENI. V was pared by 1 base and J by 7 bases, with 9 bases of the junction left unmatched. The chain's CDR3 is CASSPLPTGGHEQYF. CDR3 DNA sequence: TGTGCCAGCTCACCACTTCCAACAGGGGGGCATGAGCAGTACTTC.

This sequence joins TRBV2 and TRBJ2-1, with TRBD2 matching 7 bases. The CDR3 contains 17 residues. With V trimmed by 3 bases and J by 5 bases, 13 bases remained unmatched. Looked up from germline, CDR1 is SNHLY and CDR2 is FYNNEI. The CDR3 sequence: CASSDAKVAGVDNEQFF. The CDR3, as DNA: TGTGCCAGCAGTGATGCCAAGGTCGCGGGAGTAGACAATGAGCAGTTCTTC.

The genes are TRBV6-1 and TRBJ1-2; D not resolved. With 2 bases removed from V and 5 bases from J, the gap between germline ends came to 12 bases. The germline CDR1 and CDR2 sequences are MNHNS and SASEGT. This CDR3 is 14 amino acids long. The CDR3 DNA reads as TGTGCCAGCAGTGAACCAACAGACTATTATGGCTACACCTTC. Translation: CASSEPTDYYGYTF.

This chain joins TRBV13 and TRBJ1-1; D gene uncertain. The CDR3 covers 12 residues. Germline values: CDR1 PRHDT, CDR2 FYEKMQ (reference sequence). V shed 5 bases and J shed 0 bases, with 4 bases lying between them. CDR3 in DNA: TGTGCCAGCAGCCGGGTGAACACTGAAGCTTTCTTT. Its protein is CASSRVNTEAFF.

This chain uses TRBV11-3 with TRBJ2-7; 8 bases map to TRBD2. There are 16 residues in the CDR3. Germline V gene sequence: CDR1 SGHNT, CDR2 YENEEA. J gave up 6 bases and V 0 bases, and 10 bases lay outside the gene matches. The CDR3 loop reads CASSLDGSGRGREQYF. The DNA for the CDR3 is TGTGCCAGCAGCTTAGATGGGAGCGGGAGAGGTCGCGAGCAGTACTTC.